The next 30 T cell receptor beta chains were all read from a single sample in a study of cytomegalovirus exposure and HLA in healthy donors. TCRdb's copy holds only in-frame clones and misses some; the assay was immunoSEQ multiplex PCR. The sample records some 76,000 clones, about 94% being singletons. The sample taken for sequencing was PBMCs. These receptors were collected from a woman aged 18-29 years in good health and CMV-seronegative.

The chain joins TRBV5-5 to TRBJ2-7; the D is unclear. The CDR3 is 14 amino acids. CDR1 SGHKS and CDR2 YYEKEE come from the germline V gene (reference sequence). The V end lost 1 base, the J end lost 5 bases, and 13 bases lay between the germline ends. The CDR3 DNA follows: TGTGCCAGCAGCTTGTTTTTGAGTGATAACGAGCAGTACTTC. It codes for CASSLFLSDNEQYF.

This chain links TRBV29-1 with TRBJ1-3; TRBD1 might be the D (6 bases). The germline V gene encodes CDR1 SQVTM and CDR2 ANQGSEA. CDR3 length equals 14 residues. V shed 4 bases and J shed 0 bases, with 10 bases lying between them. The CDR3 coding sequence is TGCAGCGTTGGGGACACAAACTCTGGAAACACCATATATTTT. Translating it yields CSVGDTNSGNTIYF.

The chain combines TRBV13 with TRBJ2-3; D call uncertain. The CDR3 extends over 12 amino acids. Germline assignment: CDR1 PRHDT and CDR2 FYEKMQ (reference sequence). The germline V and J ends were trimmed by 1 base and 9 bases, with 8 bases remaining between them. The CDR3 here is CASSLAPATQYF. In DNA, the CDR3 is TGTGCCAGCAGCTTAGCCCCAGCGACGCAGTATTTT.

The chain joins TRBV5-5 to TRBJ1-1, with 8 bases that match TRBD1. This CDR3 comprises 14 residues. Per germline, CDR1 SGHKS and CDR2 YYEKEE (reference sequence). Trimming took 2 bases from V and 7 from J; bases not matched to a gene: 7. CDR3 loop: CASSFRQGFYEAFF. The CDR3 DNA reads as TGTGCCAGCAGCTTTCGACAGGGGTTTTATGAAGCTTTCTTT.

The V and J genes are TRBV5-8 and TRBJ1-1; D is perhaps TRBD1 (5 bases). From germline, CDR1 is SGHTS and CDR2 YDEGEE. V was clipped by 3 bases and J by 1 base, with 13 bases between them. The CDR3 runs 15 residues. The CDR3 reads CASSWGKGGNTEAFF. The CDR3 DNA sequence: TGTGCCAGCAGCTGGGGGAAGGGAGGGAACACTGAAGCTTTCTTT. Full variable domain (outside the CDR3, taken from reference TRBV5-8 and TRBJ1-1): EAGVTQSPTHLIKTRGQQATLRCSPISGHTSVYWYQQALGLGLQFLLWYDEGEERNRGNFPPRFSGRQFPNYSSELNVNALELEDSALYLCASSWGKGGNTEAFFGQGTRLTVV.

The rearrangement links TRBV7-2 to TRBJ2-1; D is perhaps TRBD1 (6 bases). Trimming cost V 0 bases and J 11 bases, with 8 bases left between them. Looked up from germline, CDR1 is SGHTA and CDR2 is FQGNSA. The CDR3 loop spans 12 amino acids. The CDR3 nucleotides are TGTGCCAGCAGCTTAGCGACAGGCCAGCAGTTCTTC. Translated, it gives CASSLATGQQFF. Full variable domain (remainder filled in from reference TRBV7-2 and TRBJ2-1): GAGVSQSPSNKVTEKGKDVELRCDPISGHTALYWYRQSLGQGLEFLIYFQGNSAPDKSGLPSDRFSAERTGGSVSTLTIQRTQQEDSAVYLCASSLATGQQFFGPGTRLTVL.

The genes are TRBV4-1 and TRBJ1-5; D remains ambiguous. Trimming took off 0 bases at V and 4 bases at J, with 13 bases between the two ends. The germline V gene encodes CDR1 MGHRA and CDR2 YSYEKL. The CDR3 is 16 residues long. CDR3 sequence: CASSQDGGLGNQPQHF. The CDR3 DNA is TGCGCCAGCAGCCAAGATGGCGGGCTGGGAAATCAGCCCCAGCATTTT.

This chain connects TRBV7-2 to TRBJ2-2; no clear D. Trimming shortened V by 7 bases and J by 7 bases, and 13 bases separated the two germline ends. The CDR3 extends over 13 amino acids. Germline lookup yields CDR1 SGHTA and CDR2 FQGNSA. DNA for the CDR3: TGTGCCAGCACCCTTTCCTCGGGCGGGGAGCTGTTTTTT. Protein sequence: CASTLSSGGELFF. Using reference TRBV7-2 and TRBJ2-2 for the parts outside the CDR3, the full variable domain is GAGVSQSPSNKVTEKGKDVELRCDPISGHTALYWYRQSLGQGLEFLIYFQGNSAPDKSGLPSDRFSAERTGGSVSTLTIQRTQQEDSAVYLCASTLSSGGELFFGEGSRLTVL.

A single count supports this clone. The chain couples TRBV2 to TRBJ1-2; D ambiguous. V was clipped by 8 bases and J by 7 bases, with 14 bases between them. The CDR3 loop spans 12 amino acids. Per germline, CDR1 SNHLY and CDR2 FYNNEI. DNA of the CDR3: TGTGCCAGCCCATCGGGGAGAAGTGGCTACACCTTC. Protein product: CASPSGRSGYTF.

This chain links TRBV30 with TRBJ2-5; a weak D match, TRBD1 (6 bases). Germline V gives CDR1 GTSNPN, CDR2 SVGIG (reference sequence). V lost 7 bases to trimming and J lost 5 bases, with 14 bases between them. The CDR3 totals 12 residues. DNA of the CDR3: TGTGCCTATGAGAGGGGGAAGGAGACCCAGTACTTC. Its translation: CAYERGKETQYF.

This clone was detected only a few times. The rearrangement joins TRBV7-9 to TRBJ2-1, with 11 bases aligning to TRBD2. Germline CDR1 reads SEHNR; CDR2 reads FQNEAQ (reference sequence). The CDR3 sequence is 13 residues long. V lost 3 bases to trimming and J lost 8 bases; unmatched junction nucleotides: 0. The CDR3, as DNA: TGTGCCAGCAGCTTGACTAGCGGGGATGAGCAGTTCTTC. Its protein is CASSLTSGDEQFF. Complete variable domain (other parts from reference TRBV7-9 and TRBJ2-1): DTGVSQNPRHKITKRGQNVTFRCDPISEHNRLYWYRQTLGQGPEFLTYFQNEAQLEKSRLLSDRFSAERPKGSFSTLEIQRTEQGDSAMYLCASSLTSGDEQFFGPGTRLTVL.

As to this clone: Other DNA variants within this sample encode the same CDR3. V usage is TRBV27 and J usage is TRBJ2-7, with D possibly being TRBD1 (6 bases). The V gene lost 6 bases and the J gene lost 6 bases, with 9 bases spanning the gap. The germline V gene encodes CDR1 MNHEY and CDR2 SMNVEV (reference sequence). The CDR3 has 11 amino acids. The CDR3: CASSQGGEQYF. The CDR3 DNA reads TGTGCCAGCAGCCAAGGGGGCGAGCAGTACTTC.

The CDR3 loop reads CASSEGDVYGYTF. Written as DNA, the CDR3 is TGTGCCAGCAGCGAAGGGGATGTCTATGGCTACACCTTC. The chain is built from TRBV28 and TRBJ1-2; D may be TRBD1 (5 bases). V shed 6 bases and J shed 4 bases, with 12 bases lying between them. The CDR3 has 13 residues. Germline lookup yields CDR1 MDHEN and CDR2 SYDVKM.

This chain links TRBV5-1 with TRBJ1-2, with 9 bases matching TRBD1. The germline V gene encodes CDR1 SGHRS and CDR2 YFSETQ. After removal of 4 bases from V and 3 bases from J, the junction contained 10 bases not matched to a gene. This CDR3 has 16 residues. The DNA for the CDR3 is TGCGCCAGCAGCGTTACCGGGACAGGGATCGACTATGGCTACACCTTC. Amino acids: CASSVTGTGIDYGYTF.

V is TRBV7-6 and J is TRBJ2-7; 7 nucleotides match TRBD1. The V segment lost 5 bases and the J segment 3 bases; nucleotides outside the gene matches: 4. CDR3 length equals 13 residues. Per germline, CDR1 SGHVS and CDR2 FNYEAQ. The CDR3 reads CASSRGTVYEQYF. In nucleotides, the CDR3 is TGTGCCAGCAGCCGTGGGACAGTCTACGAGCAGTACTTC.

The gene calls are TRBV29-1 and TRBJ1-2; 7 bases agree with TRBD1. Germline values: CDR1 SQVTM, CDR2 ANQGSEA. V was pared by 0 bases and J by 4 bases, with 5 bases of the junction left unmatched. The CDR3 is 14 amino acids. The CDR3 is CSVEERQGVYGYTF. The CDR3 DNA sequence: TGCAGCGTTGAAGAAAGACAGGGAGTCTATGGCTACACCTTC.

This chain joins TRBV9 and TRBJ1-5; 7 bases map to TRBD1. Germline values: CDR1 SGDLS, CDR2 YYNGEE. This CDR3 has 15 residues. The V gene end was trimmed by 0 bases and the J gene end by 7 bases; junction bases not matched to a gene: 7. CDR3 protein: CASSVGQGGGQPQHF. For the CDR3, the DNA is TGTGCCAGCAGCGTAGGACAGGGCGGTGGACAGCCCCAGCATTTT.

V gene TRBV28 combines with J gene TRBJ2-1; D perhaps matches TRBD2 (5 bases). Germline V lookup: CDR1 MDHEN, CDR2 SYDVKM. Trimming pared 3 bases from V and 0 bases from J, leaving 9 bases between. The CDR3 spans 15 residues. In DNA, the CDR3 is TGTGCCAGCAGTTTTGGGGAGAGCTCCTACAATGAGCAGTTCTTC. This codes for CASSFGESSYNEQFF.

The chain joins TRBV27 to TRBJ2-7; 8 bases line up with TRBD1. The CDR3 has 14 amino acids. J lost 0 bases, V lost 4 bases, and 2 bases had no gene match. The germline V gene encodes CDR1 MNHEY and CDR2 SMNVEV (reference sequence). The CDR3 coding sequence is TGTGCCAGCAGTTGGGACAGGAGCTCCTACGAGCAGTACTTC. It specifies CASSWDRSSYEQYF.

The chain links TRBV4-3 to TRBJ2-3; the match to TRBD1 covers 7 bases. The CDR3 is made up of 16 amino acids. Germline-derived CDR1 and CDR2 are LGHNA and YSLEER. The V gene end was trimmed by 2 bases and the J gene end by 4 bases; junction bases not matched to a gene: 9. CDR3 residues: CASSQLRGQGADTQYF. The CDR3 DNA is TGCGCCAGCAGCCAACTTAGGGGGCAGGGGGCAGATACGCAGTATTTT.

This chain joins TRBV19 and TRBJ1-3, with D hard to call. The V gene's germline CDR1 is LNHDA and CDR2 SQIVND (reference sequence). The CDR3 extends over 13 amino acids. Trimming pared 5 bases from V and 2 bases from J, leaving 7 bases between. CDR3 DNA: TGTGCCAGTAGTGTCTCAGCTGGAAACACCATATATTTT. Translation gives CASSVSAGNTIYF.

The chain uses TRBV23-1 and TRBJ1-2; 7 bases line up with TRBD1. TRBV23-1 is placed among ORFs of uncertain function. This CDR3 is built from 14 residues. V shed 2 bases, J shed 3 bases, and the junction held 3 bases outside the gene matches. The CDR3 DNA reads TGCGCCAGCAGTCAACGTACAGGGGACTATGGCTACACCTTC. Its translation is CASSQRTGDYGYTF.

The V and J genes are TRBV7-9 and TRBJ2-3, with a weak D call TRBD1 (5 bases). CDR1 is SEHNR and CDR2 is FQNEAQ in the germline V gene (reference sequence). V was pared by 3 bases and J by 4 bases, with 11 bases between. The CDR3 has 14 residues. DNA of the CDR3: TGTGCCAGCAGCTTGGGGCACCCTCCAGATACGCAGTATTTT. As protein: CASSLGHPPDTQYF.

The chain links TRBV12-5 to TRBJ1-5; TRBD1 aligns across 9 bases. Germline CDR1 reads LGHNT; CDR2 reads FRNRAP. The CDR3 loop spans 15 amino acids. V was pared by 6 bases and J by 2 bases, with 5 bases of the junction left unmatched. DNA for the CDR3: TGTGCTAGTGGACTGAGGACAGGGGGCAATCAGCCCCAGCATTTT. Translating it yields CASGLRTGGNQPQHF. The whole variable domain, filled in from reference TRBV12-5 and TRBJ1-5, reads DARVTQTPRHKVTEMGQEVTMRCQPILGHNTVFWYRQTMMQGLELLAYFRNRAPLDDSGMPKDRFSAEMPDATLATLKIQPSEPRDSAVYFCASGLRTGGNQPQHFGDGTRLSIL.

The chain has TRBV6-1 and TRBJ2-3; D gene ambiguous. CDR1 is MNHNS, CDR2 SASEGT, per germline. V was trimmed by 2 bases and J by 4 bases, leaving 10 bases between them. This CDR3 spans 14 amino acids. CDR3 sequence reads: CASSENRSPDTQYF. The CDR3 nucleotides are TGTGCCAGCAGTGAAAACAGATCCCCAGATACGCAGTATTTT.

This rearrangement joins TRBV19 to TRBJ2-2, with D possibly being TRBD1 (6 bases). The CDR3 sequence is 14 residues long. Looked up from germline, CDR1 is LNHDA and CDR2 is SQIVND (reference sequence). With 3 bases removed from V and 3 bases from J, the gap between germline ends came to 8 bases. The CDR3: CASSIRGHTGELFF. Here the CDR3 DNA reads TGTGCCAGTAGTATCAGGGGCCACACCGGGGAGCTGTTTTTT.

V is TRBV6-1 and J is TRBJ2-7, with D maybe TRBD2 (5 bases). Trimming cost V 4 bases and J 4 bases, with 23 bases left between them. The CDR3 has 17 residues. Germline assignment: CDR1 MNHNS and CDR2 SASEGT. The CDR3 DNA follows: TGTGCCAGCAGTGCTTTAGCGAGCCGCGTCGTTGGGTACGAGCAGTACTTC. Protein sequence: CASSALASRVVGYEQYF.

This chain links TRBV4-1 with TRBJ1-5; 7 bases are a match to TRBD1. The junction had 8 bases not matched to a gene; V was cut back by 5 bases and J by 4 bases. Looked up from germline, CDR1 is MGHRA and CDR2 is YSYEKL. This CDR3 contains 15 residues. In DNA, the CDR3 is TGCGCCAGCAGCGAGAGACAGGGTGGGAATCAGCCCCAGCATTTT. It is translated as CASSERQGGNQPQHF.

The sample holds one count of this clone. The chain is built from TRBV9 and TRBJ2-5, with TRBD2 identical over 10 bases. The CDR3 has 18 amino acids. Germline V lookup: CDR1 SGDLS, CDR2 YYNGEE. Trimming removed 7 bases from V and 0 bases from J; junction bases left unmatched: 15. The CDR3 sequence is CASGLGVSGRAHQETQYF. The CDR3 nucleotides are TGTGCCAGCGGTCTAGGTGTAAGCGGGAGGGCCCACCAAGAGACCCAGTACTTC. The full variable domain, its missing parts supplied by reference TRBV9 and TRBJ2-5, is DSGVTQTPKHLITATGQRVTLRCSPRSGDLSVYWYQQSLDQGLQFLIQYYNGEERAKGNILERFSAQQFPDLHSELNLSSLELGDSALYFCASGLGVSGRAHQETQYFGPGTRLLVL.

J is TRBJ1-1 and V is TRBV28, with 7 nucleotides matching TRBD1. Germline V gene data show CDR1 as MDHEN and CDR2 as SYDVKM. The CDR3 totals 14 residues. Trimming at V came to 10 bases and at J to 4 bases, leaving 12 bases not matched to a gene. Written as DNA, the CDR3 is TGTGCCACCAAACAGGGGACGGAGGCCACTGAAGCTTTCTTT. Its protein product is CATKQGTEATEAFF. Drawing the rest from reference TRBV28 and TRBJ1-1, the complete variable domain is DVKVTQSSRYLVKRTGEKVFLECVQDMDHENMFWYRQDPGLGLRLIYFSYDVKMKEKGDIPEGYSVSREKKERFSLILESASTNQTSMYLCATKQGTEATEAFFGQGTRLTVV.